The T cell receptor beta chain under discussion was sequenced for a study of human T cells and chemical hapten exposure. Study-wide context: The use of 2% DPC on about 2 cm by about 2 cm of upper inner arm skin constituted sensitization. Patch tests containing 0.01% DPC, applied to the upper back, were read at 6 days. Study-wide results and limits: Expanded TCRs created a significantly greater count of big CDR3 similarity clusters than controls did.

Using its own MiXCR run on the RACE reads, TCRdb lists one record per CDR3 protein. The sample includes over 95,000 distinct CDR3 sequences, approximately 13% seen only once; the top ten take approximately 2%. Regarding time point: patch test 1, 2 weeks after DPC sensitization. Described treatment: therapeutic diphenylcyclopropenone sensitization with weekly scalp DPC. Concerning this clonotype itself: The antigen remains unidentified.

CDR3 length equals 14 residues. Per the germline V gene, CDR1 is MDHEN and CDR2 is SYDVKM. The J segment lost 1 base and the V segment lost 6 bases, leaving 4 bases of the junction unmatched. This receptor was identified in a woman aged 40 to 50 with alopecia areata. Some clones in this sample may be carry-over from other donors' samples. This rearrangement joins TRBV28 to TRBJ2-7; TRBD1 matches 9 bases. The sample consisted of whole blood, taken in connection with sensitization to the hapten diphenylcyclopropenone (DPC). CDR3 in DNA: TGTGCCAGCAGACGACAGGGGGATTCCTACGAGCAGTACTTC. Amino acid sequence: CASRRQGDSYEQYF.